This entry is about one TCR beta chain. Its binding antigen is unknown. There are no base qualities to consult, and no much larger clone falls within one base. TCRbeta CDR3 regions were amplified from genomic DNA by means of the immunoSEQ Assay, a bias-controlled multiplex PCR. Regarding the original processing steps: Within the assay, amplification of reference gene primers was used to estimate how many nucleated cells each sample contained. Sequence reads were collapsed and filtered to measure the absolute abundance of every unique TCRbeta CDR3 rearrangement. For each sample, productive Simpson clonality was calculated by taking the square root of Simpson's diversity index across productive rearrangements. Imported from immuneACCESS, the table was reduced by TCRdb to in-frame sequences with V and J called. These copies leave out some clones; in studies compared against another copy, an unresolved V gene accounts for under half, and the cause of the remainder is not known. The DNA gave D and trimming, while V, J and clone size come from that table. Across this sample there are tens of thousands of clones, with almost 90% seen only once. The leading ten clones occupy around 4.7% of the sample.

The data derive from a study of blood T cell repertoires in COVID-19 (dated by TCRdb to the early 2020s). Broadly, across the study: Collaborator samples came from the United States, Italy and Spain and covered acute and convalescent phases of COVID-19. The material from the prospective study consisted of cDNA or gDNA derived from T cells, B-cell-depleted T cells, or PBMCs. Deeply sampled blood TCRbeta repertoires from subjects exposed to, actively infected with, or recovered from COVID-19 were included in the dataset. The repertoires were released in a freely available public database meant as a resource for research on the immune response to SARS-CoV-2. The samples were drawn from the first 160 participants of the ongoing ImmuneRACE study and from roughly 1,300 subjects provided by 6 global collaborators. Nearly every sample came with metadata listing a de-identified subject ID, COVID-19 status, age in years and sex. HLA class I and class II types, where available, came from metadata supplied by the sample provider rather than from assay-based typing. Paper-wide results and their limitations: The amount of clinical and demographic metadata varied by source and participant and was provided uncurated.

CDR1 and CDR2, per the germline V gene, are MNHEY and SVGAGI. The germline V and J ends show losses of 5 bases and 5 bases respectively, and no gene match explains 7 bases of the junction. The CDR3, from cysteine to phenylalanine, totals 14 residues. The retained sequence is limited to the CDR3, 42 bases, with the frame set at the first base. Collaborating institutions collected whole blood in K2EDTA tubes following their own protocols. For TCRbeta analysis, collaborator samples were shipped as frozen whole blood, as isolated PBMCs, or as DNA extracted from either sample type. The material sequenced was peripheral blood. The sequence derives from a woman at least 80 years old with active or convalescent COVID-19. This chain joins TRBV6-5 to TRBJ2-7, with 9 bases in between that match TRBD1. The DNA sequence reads TGTGCCAGCAGTCCCGGGACAGGGTTCCACGAGCAGTACTTC. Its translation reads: CASSPGTGFHEQYF.